A selection of T cell receptor beta chains follows, all from one sample in a study of CD8 T cells in ankylosing spondylitis. TCRdb passed the 5' RACE reads through MiXCR, listing each CDR3 protein once. The repertoire includes a few hundred thousand distinct CDR3 sequences, roughly an eighth of them detected once, and 6.8% sits in the top ten. Input material: blood, either unsorted or a sorted T cell fraction (not recorded which). All receptors come from a male donor with ankylosing spondylitis. Both conserved end residues are part of each CDR3. The D gene is left open where the match is weak. For some rows the clone size is stated as once, few or many, or as a class when expanded; others skip it.

d_gene | abundance | j_gene | v_gene | CDR3aa | CDR3nt
TRBD2 | few | TRBJ2-3 | TRBV5-1 | CASSSRTSRDTQYF | TGCGCCAGCAGCTCGAGGACTAGTCGCGATACGCAGTATTTT
TRBD1 | few | TRBJ2-1 | TRBV6-2/TRBV6-3 | CASTSGGGNNEQFF | TGTGCCAGCACCTCAGGGGGCGGGAACAATGAGCAGTTCTTC
. | . | TRBJ2-2 | TRBV3-1 | CASSQEGRELFF | TGTGCCAGCAGCCAAGAGGGTCGGGAGCTGTTTTTT
TRBD1 | few | TRBJ2-6 | TRBV27 | CASGKGQGAANVLTF | TGTGCCAGCGGAAAAGGACAGGGGGCTGCCAACGTCCTGACTTTC
. | few | TRBJ2-4 | TRBV12-3/TRBV12-4 | CASSSLGTAKNIQYF | TGTGCCAGCAGTTCCCTAGGGACAGCCAAAAACATTCAGTACTTC
TRBD1 | . | TRBJ1-5 | TRBV27 | CASRSYRGQDRHQPQHF | TGTGCCAGCCGTAGTTACAGGGGGCAGGATAGGCATCAGCCCCAGCATTTT
TRBD2 | . | TRBJ2-1 | TRBV12-3/TRBV12-4 | CASSGGPVAGAHNEQFF | TGTGCCAGCAGCGGGGGTCCCGTCGCGGGAGCACACAATGAGCAGTTCTTC
TRBD1 | few | TRBJ2-7 | TRBV29-1 | CSVGLQGAGEQYF | TGCAGCGTTGGCCTCCAGGGGGCAGGGGAGCAGTACTTC
. | many | TRBJ2-5 | TRBV4-1 | CASSPRGLQNYQETQYF | TGCGCCAGCAGCCCCCGAGGGCTGCAGAATTACCAAGAGACCCAGTACTTC
TRBD1 | few | TRBJ2-7 | TRBV11-2 | CASSLQGAVEQYF | TGTGCCAGCAGCTTACAGGGGGCGGTTGAGCAGTACTTC
. | . | TRBJ2-2 | TRBV5-6 | CASSLPANTGELFF | TGTGCCAGCAGCTTGCCAGCGAACACCGGGGAGCTGTTTTTT
. | few | TRBJ1-5 | TRBV29-1 | CSVRQGFNQPQHF | TGCAGCGTTAGGCAGGGCTTCAATCAGCCCCAGCATTTT